One and the same sample provided the 24 T cell receptor beta chains below, sequenced in a study of shared clonotypes between healthy human individuals. Naive CD8 cells lacked CD45RO, underwent positive selection for CCR7 and left out terminally differentiated effector memory CD45RA+ cells. Sequenced by immunoSEQ multiplex PCR; TCRdb stores in-frame clones only, minus some. The data contain more than 2 million clones, about 95% of them singletons. Sequencing was carried out using naive CD8+ T cells sorted from blood. The receptors here all came from a man younger than 30 in good health.

The chain has TRBV6-1 and TRBJ2-1; 11 nucleotides line up with TRBD2. Germline lookup yields CDR1 MNHNS and CDR2 SASEGT. The CDR3 covers 15 residues. The ends lost 6 bases at V and 7 bases at J; junction bases unmatched: 8. CDR3 loop: CASSTLAGVSNEQFF. CDR3 nucleotide sequence: TGTGCCAGCAGCACACTAGCGGGAGTATCAAATGAGCAGTTCTTC.

The chain links TRBV28 to TRBJ2-2; D gene ambiguous. Germline V CDR1 and CDR2: MDHEN, SYDVKM. CDR3 size: 12 residues. V was trimmed by 6 bases and J by 8 bases, leaving 10 bases between them. CDR3 in amino acids: CASRGLWGELFF. The CDR3, as DNA: TGTGCCAGCAGAGGATTGTGGGGGGAGCTGTTTTTT.

V gene TRBV10-3 combines with J gene TRBJ2-3; D is possibly TRBD2 (5 bases). CDR3 size: 16 residues. Trimming removed 0 bases at V and 5 bases at J, with 15 bases between. CDR1 is ENHRY and CDR2 is SYGVKD in the germline V gene. The CDR3 DNA sequence: TGTGCCATCAGTGAGTCGCGGACTTCAGCGGAAGATACGCAGTATTTT. Translating it yields CAISESRTSAEDTQYF.

V is TRBV10-2 and J is TRBJ2-5, with D hard to call. TRBJ2-7 explains the end of the DNA better; the J call may be wrong. This CDR3 region has 16 residues. In germline, CDR1 is WSHSY, CDR2 SAAADI. DNA for the CDR3: TGCGCCAGCAGTGAGTCGAAGGGTGCCCTACTCTACGAGCAGTACTTC. Amino acid sequence: CASSESKGALLYEQYF.

J is TRBJ1-3 and V is TRBV9; D unclear. The CDR3 contains 17 residues. The germline V gene encodes CDR1 SGDLS and CDR2 YYNGEE. Trimming cost V 0 bases and J 0 bases, with 13 bases left between them. The chain's CDR3 is CASSVGGQAGSGNTIYF. The CDR3 DNA is TGTGCCAGCAGCGTAGGCGGGCAGGCGGGCTCTGGAAACACCATATATTTT.

This chain uses TRBV10-3 with TRBJ1-2; D is unclear. The V and J ends lost 3 bases and 3 bases respectively, with 8 bases between them. Per germline, CDR1 ENHRY and CDR2 SYGVKD. The CDR3 contains 13 residues. CDR3 sequence: CAISDSQYYGYTF. In nucleotides, the CDR3 is TGTGCCATCAGTGACAGCCAGTACTATGGCTACACCTTC.

The chain links TRBV7-3 to TRBJ2-1; D possibly matches TRBD1 or TRBD2 (6 bases each). Trimming took 2 bases from V and 0 from J, leaving 20 bases between them. The length of the CDR3 is 19 residues. Germline V gives CDR1 SGHTA, CDR2 FQGTGA. As DNA, the CDR3 is TGTGCCAGCAGCTTACATGGCGGGGACACCGTAGGCTCCTACAATGAGCAGTTCTTC. Protein sequence: CASSLHGGDTVGSYNEQFF.

The chain employs TRBV5-6 and TRBJ1-5; 10 bases are a match to TRBD1. J lost 7 bases, V lost 3 bases, and 7 bases had no gene match. The CDR3 covers 15 residues. Germline V gene data show CDR1 as SGHDT and CDR2 as YYEEEE. In DNA, the CDR3 is TGTGCCAGCAGCTACGGGACAGGGGTCGCACAGCCCCAGCATTTT. Residues: CASSYGTGVAQPQHF. The full variable domain, rest sourced from reference TRBV5-6 and TRBJ1-5, is DAGVTQSPTHLIKTRGQQVTLRCSPKSGHDTVSWYQQALGQGPQFIFQYYEEEERQRGNFPDRFSGHQFPNYSSELNVNALLLGDSALYLCASSYGTGVAQPQHFGDGTRLSIL.

This sequence joins TRBV4-1 and TRBJ2-7; 11 nucleotides agree with TRBD2. Germline V gives CDR1 MGHRA, CDR2 YSYEKL. V trimming: 4 bases; J trimming: 3 bases; junction bases outside the gene matches: 2. The CDR3 has 14 residues. The CDR3 sequence is CASSPSGGFYEQYF. In DNA, the CDR3 is TGCGCCAGCAGCCCTAGCGGGGGGTTCTACGAGCAGTACTTC.

The chain recombines TRBV5-1 with TRBJ2-7; the D call may be TRBD1 or TRBD2 (6 bases each). The CDR3 covers 17 residues. V shed 0 bases and J shed 2 bases, with 18 bases lying between them. Germline CDR1 and CDR2: SGHRS and YFSETQ. CDR3 region: CASSLEASGGLAYEQYF. In nucleotides, the CDR3 is TGCGCCAGCAGCTTGGAGGCGAGTGGGGGGCTCGCCTACGAGCAGTACTTC.

V and J are TRBV9 and TRBJ1-4, with a possible D match to TRBD1 (5 bases). CDR1 and CDR2 (germline): SGDLS, YYNGEE. Trimming cost V 0 bases and J 7 bases, with 13 bases left between them. The CDR3 is 15 amino acids. The DNA of the CDR3 is TGTGCCAGCAGCGTAGGCGGAGGGGCCCGTGAAAAACTGTTTTTT. This gives the protein CASSVGGGAREKLFF.

This chain links TRBV7-9 with TRBJ1-3, with D unresolved. V was clipped by 3 bases and J by 0 bases, with 12 bases between them. Germline CDR1 is SEHNR and CDR2 is FQNEAQ (reference sequence). CDR3 length: 16 amino acids. CDR3 region: CASSFLDLSSGNTIYF. The CDR3 region has the DNA TGTGCCAGCAGCTTCCTGGACTTAAGCTCTGGAAACACCATATATTTT.

This chain connects TRBV7-6 to TRBJ2-7; D is uncertain. V shed 9 bases and J shed 0 bases, with 12 bases lying between them. Germline V CDR1 and CDR2: SGHVS, FNYEAQ. The length of the CDR3 is 13 residues. CDR3 sequence (DNA): TGTGCCAGTGCTCCCGGGTCCTCCTACGAGCAGTACTTC. This translates into CASAPGSSYEQYF.

V gene TRBV4-1 combines with J gene TRBJ1-1; maybe TRBD1 (6 bases). The CDR3 is 14 amino acids. The V end lost 4 bases, the J end lost 0 bases, and 9 bases lay between the germline ends. Germline V gene sequence: CDR1 MGHRA, CDR2 YSYEKL. The CDR3 DNA reads TGCGCCAGCAGCCCAGGGGACCTGAACACTGAAGCTTTCTTT. It yields the protein CASSPGDLNTEAFF.

A remark on this clone: The same CDR3 can be traced to other DNA sequences in this sample. The rearrangement uses TRBV19 and TRBJ2-5, with 8 bases fitting TRBD2. Germline V CDR1 and CDR2: LNHDA, SQIVND (reference sequence). The CDR3 contains 15 residues. V was pared by 1 base and J by 4 bases, with 5 bases of the junction left unmatched. CDR3 residues: CASSIGGTSGETQYF. CDR3 bases: TGTGCCAGTAGTATAGGGGGAACTAGCGGAGAGACCCAGTACTTC.

The chain combines TRBV19 with TRBJ2-7; 9 bases map to TRBD2. This CDR3 comprises 14 residues. Germline CDR1 and CDR2: LNHDA and SQIVND (reference sequence). V shed 2 bases and J 4 bases; nucleotides not matched to a gene: 3. The CDR3 region has the DNA TGTGCCAGTAGTATACTAGCGGGGCAATACGAGCAGTACTTC. Translation: CASSILAGQYEQYF.

This clone was seen once. This sequence joins TRBV10-1 and TRBJ2-2; TRBD1 matches 9 bases. With 10 bases clipped from V and 0 bases from J, the junction kept 9 bases outside the gene matches. Looked up from germline, CDR1 is WNHNN and CDR2 is SYGVQD (reference sequence). This CDR3 contains 16 residues. CDR3 DNA: TGCGCCACCTCGACCGGGACAGGGCCGAACACCGGGGAGCTGTTTTTT. This gives the protein CATSTGTGPNTGELFF.

The gene calls are TRBV25-1 and TRBJ2-1; D could derive from TRBD1 or TRBD2 (6 bases each). Germline V gene data show CDR1 as MGHDK and CDR2 as SYGVNS. The CDR3 totals 15 residues. The V end was cut by 4 bases, the J end by 1 base, with 11 bases between. The CDR3 is CASSGGGTSYNEQFF. The CDR3 nucleotides are TGTGCCAGCAGTGGGGGCGGGACATCCTACAATGAGCAGTTCTTC. Using reference TRBV25-1 and TRBJ2-1 for the parts outside the CDR3, the full variable domain is EADIYQTPRYLVIGTGKKITLECSQTMGHDKMYWYQQDPGMELHLIHYSYGVNSTEKGDLSSESTVSRIRTEHFPLTLESARPSHTSQYLCASSGGGTSYNEQFFGPGTRLTVL.

The J gene is TRBJ2-3, the V gene TRBV6-6, with a possible D match to TRBD2 (7 bases). The V end lost 5 bases, the J end lost 3 bases, and 12 bases lay between the germline ends. The CDR3 length is 14 residues. From germline, CDR1 is MNHNY and CDR2 SVGAGI (reference sequence). For the CDR3, the DNA is TGTGCCAGCAGTCGTGGGGGGGCTACAGATACGCAGTATTTT. Residues: CASSRGGATDTQYF.

This chain links TRBV4-3 with TRBJ2-5; D might be TRBD2 (6 bases). The end of the DNA is better explained by TRBJ2-7, so the J call may be wrong. Germline V CDR1 and CDR2: LGHNA, YSLEER. The CDR3 is 16 residues long. CDR3 residues: CASSQAYAGIHYEQYF. CDR3 sequence (DNA): TGCGCCAGCAGCCAAGCGTACGCGGGAATTCACTACGAGCAGTACTTC.

V and J are TRBV5-6 and TRBJ2-7, with D tentatively TRBD1 or TRBD2 (5 bases each). The germline V gene encodes CDR1 SGHDT and CDR2 YYEEEE. CDR3 size: 12 residues. Trimming pared 2 bases from V and 6 bases from J, leaving 9 bases between. This CDR3 reads CASSFPGLEQYF. The CDR3 DNA sequence: TGTGCCAGCAGCTTCCCGGGGCTCGAGCAGTACTTC.

This rearrangement joins TRBV14 to TRBJ1-2; D uncertain. Trimming took 0 bases from V and 8 from J, leaving 10 bases between them. There are 13 residues in the CDR3. CDR1 and CDR2 (germline): SGHDN, FVKESK. This CDR3 reads CASSQEWLWGYTF. The CDR3 DNA is TGTGCCAGCAGCCAAGAGTGGTTATGGGGCTACACCTTC.

This chain links TRBV13 with TRBJ1-1; D is unresolved. The length of the CDR3 is 13 residues. V was cut by 5 bases and J by 8 bases, with 15 bases left in between. Germline CDR1 and CDR2: PRHDT and FYEKMQ (reference sequence). The CDR3 spells CASSPETAVEAFF. CDR3 in DNA: TGTGCCAGCAGCCCCGAGACGGCGGTCGAAGCTTTCTTT.

V is TRBV27 and J is TRBJ2-7; 14 nucleotides match TRBD2. V shed 3 bases, J shed 6 bases, and the junction held 1 base outside the gene matches. CDR1 MNHEY and CDR2 SMNVEV come from the germline V gene (reference sequence). The length of the CDR3 is 14 residues. For the CDR3, the DNA is TGTGCCAGCAGTTTGGGACTAGCGGGAGTCGAGCAGTACTTC. It encodes CASSLGLAGVEQYF.